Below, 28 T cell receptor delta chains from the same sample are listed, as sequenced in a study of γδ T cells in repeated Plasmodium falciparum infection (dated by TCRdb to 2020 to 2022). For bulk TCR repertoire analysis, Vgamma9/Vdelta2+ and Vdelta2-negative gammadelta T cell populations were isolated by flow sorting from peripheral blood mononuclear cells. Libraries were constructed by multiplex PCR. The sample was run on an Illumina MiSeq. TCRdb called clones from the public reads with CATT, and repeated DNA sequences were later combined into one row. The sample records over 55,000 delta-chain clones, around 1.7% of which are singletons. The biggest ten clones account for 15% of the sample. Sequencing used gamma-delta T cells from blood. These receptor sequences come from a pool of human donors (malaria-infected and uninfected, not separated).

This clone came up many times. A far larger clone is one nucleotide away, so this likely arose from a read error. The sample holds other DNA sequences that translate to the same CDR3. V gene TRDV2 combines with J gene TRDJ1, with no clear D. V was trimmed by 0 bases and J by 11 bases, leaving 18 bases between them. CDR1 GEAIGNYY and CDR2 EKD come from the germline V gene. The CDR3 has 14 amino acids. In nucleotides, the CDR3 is TGTGCCTGTGACACCCCTTTTGTAGTTGGCGTGCTCATCTTT. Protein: CACDTPFVVGVLIF.

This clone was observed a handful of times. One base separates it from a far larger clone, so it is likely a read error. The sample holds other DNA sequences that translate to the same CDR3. CDR3 residues: CALGDSWGGYTDKLIF. Here the CDR3 DNA reads TGCGCTCTTGGGGATTCTTGGGGGGGGTACACCGATAAACTCATCTTT. The rearrangement links TRDV1 to TRDJ1; D may be TRDD3 (6 bases). The V gene's germline CDR1 is TSWWSYY and CDR2 QGS. The CDR3 is 16 amino acids.

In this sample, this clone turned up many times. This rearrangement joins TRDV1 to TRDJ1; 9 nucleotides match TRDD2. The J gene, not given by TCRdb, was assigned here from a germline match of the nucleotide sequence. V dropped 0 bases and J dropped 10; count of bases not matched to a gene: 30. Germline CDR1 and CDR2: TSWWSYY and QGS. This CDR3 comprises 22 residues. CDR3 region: CALGELRPGPFLRLGYVGILIF. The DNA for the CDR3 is TGTGCTCTTGGGGAACTTCGGCCTGGACCCTTCCTACGTCTAGGATACGTAGGTATACTCATCTTT.

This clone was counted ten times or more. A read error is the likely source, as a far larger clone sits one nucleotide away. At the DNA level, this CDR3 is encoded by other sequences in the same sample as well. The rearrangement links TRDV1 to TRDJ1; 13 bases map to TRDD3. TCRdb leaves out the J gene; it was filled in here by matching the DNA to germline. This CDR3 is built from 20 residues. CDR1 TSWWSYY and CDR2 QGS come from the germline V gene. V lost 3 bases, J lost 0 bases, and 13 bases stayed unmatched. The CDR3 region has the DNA TGTGCTCTTGGGGACCTCATTTCGTACTGGGGGATACGGCACACCGATAAACTCATCTTT. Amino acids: CALGDLISYWGIRHTDKLIF.

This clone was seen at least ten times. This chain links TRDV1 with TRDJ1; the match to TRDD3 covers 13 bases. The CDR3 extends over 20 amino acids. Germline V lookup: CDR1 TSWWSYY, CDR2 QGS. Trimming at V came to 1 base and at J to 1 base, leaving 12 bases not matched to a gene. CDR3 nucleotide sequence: TGTGCTCTTGGGGAACCCCCCTACTGGGGGATACGCGGTGGCACCGATAAACTCATCTTT. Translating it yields CALGEPPYWGIRGGTDKLIF.

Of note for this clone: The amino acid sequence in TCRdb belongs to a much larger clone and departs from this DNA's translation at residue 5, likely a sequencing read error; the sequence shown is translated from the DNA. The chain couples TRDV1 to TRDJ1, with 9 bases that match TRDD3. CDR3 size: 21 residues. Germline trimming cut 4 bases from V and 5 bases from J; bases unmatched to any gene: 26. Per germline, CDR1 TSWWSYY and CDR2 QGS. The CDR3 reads CALGGLIPLGRCTGGPDKLIF. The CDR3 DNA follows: TGTGCTCTTGGGGGACTCATCCCTTTGGGACGCTGTACTGGGGGACCAGATAAACTCATCTTT.

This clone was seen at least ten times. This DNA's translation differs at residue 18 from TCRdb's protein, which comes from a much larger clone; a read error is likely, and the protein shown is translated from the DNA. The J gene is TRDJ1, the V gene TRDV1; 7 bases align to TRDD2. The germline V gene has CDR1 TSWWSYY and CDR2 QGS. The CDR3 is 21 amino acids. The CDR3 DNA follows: TGTGCTCTTGGGGAACGTTTCCTACCTCACGACTTGGGTGATACCTCGGATAGACTTATCTTC. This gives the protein CALGERFLPHDLGDTSDRLIF.

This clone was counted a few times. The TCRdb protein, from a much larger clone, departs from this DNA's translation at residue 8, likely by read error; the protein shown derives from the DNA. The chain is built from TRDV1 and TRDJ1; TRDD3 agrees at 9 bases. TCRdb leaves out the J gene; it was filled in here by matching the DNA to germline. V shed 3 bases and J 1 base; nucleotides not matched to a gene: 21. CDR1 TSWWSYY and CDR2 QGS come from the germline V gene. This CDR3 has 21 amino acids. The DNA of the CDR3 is TGTGCTCTTGGGGAGAACTGCTGCCTAGCAGTGGGGGATAAGAGCACCGATAAACTCATCTTT. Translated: CALGENCCLAVGDKSTDKLIF.

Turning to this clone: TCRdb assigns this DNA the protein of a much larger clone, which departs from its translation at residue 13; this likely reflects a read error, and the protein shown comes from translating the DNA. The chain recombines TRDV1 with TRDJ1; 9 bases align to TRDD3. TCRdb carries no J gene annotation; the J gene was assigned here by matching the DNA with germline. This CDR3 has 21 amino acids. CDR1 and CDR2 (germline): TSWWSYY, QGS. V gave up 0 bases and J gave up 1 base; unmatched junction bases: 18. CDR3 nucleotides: TGTGCTCTTGGGGAACTCGGCCTACCCTACTGGGGGACACATACCACCGATAAACTCATCTTT. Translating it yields CALGELGLPYWGTHTTDKLIF.

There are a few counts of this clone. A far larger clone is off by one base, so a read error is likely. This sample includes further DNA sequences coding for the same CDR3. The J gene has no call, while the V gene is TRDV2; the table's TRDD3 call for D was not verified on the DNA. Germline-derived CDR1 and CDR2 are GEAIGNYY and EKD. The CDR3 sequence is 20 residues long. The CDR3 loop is CACDTLGQPTVGPYTDKLIF. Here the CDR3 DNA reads TGTGCCTGTGACACATTAGGCCAGCCTACGGTGGGACCGTACACCGATAAGCTCATCTTT.

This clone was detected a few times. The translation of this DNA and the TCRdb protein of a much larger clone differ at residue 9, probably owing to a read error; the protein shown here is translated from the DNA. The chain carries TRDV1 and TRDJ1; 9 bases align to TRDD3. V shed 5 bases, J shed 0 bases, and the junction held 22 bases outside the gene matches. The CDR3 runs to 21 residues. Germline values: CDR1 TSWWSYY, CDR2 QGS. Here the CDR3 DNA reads TGTGCTCTTGGGCTCCTTCCTGACGCACTGGGGGACCAACCTAACACCGATAAACTCATCTTT. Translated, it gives CALGLLPDALGDQPNTDKLIF.

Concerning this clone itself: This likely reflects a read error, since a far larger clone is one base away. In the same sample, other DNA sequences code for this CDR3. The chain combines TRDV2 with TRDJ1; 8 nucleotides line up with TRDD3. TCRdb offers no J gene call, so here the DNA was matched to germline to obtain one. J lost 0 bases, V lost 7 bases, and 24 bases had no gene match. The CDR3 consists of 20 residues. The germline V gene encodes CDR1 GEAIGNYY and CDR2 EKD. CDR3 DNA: TGTGCCTGCGACGCAGAAGGGGGACTATACTGGGGGTCCTACACCGATAAACTCATCTTT. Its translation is CACDAEGGLYWGSYTDKLIF.

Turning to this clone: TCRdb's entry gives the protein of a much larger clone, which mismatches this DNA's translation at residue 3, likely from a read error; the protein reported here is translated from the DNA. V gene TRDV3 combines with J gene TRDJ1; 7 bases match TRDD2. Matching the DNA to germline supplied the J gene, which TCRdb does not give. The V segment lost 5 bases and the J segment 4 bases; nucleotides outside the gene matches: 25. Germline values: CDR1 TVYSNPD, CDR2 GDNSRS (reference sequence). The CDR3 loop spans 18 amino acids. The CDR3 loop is CALTAFLYIYGGRDKLIF. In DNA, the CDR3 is TGTGCCCTTACGGCCTTCCTCTACATATACGGGGGTCGCGATAAACTCATCTTT.

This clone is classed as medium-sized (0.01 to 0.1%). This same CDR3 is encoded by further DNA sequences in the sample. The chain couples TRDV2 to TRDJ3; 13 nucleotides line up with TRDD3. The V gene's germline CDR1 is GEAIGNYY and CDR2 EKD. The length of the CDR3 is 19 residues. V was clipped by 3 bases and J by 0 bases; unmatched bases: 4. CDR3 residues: CACDVLGDTSSWDTRQMFF. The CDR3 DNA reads TGTGCCTGTGACGTACTGGGGGATACGAGCTCCTGGGACACCCGACAGATGTTTTTC.

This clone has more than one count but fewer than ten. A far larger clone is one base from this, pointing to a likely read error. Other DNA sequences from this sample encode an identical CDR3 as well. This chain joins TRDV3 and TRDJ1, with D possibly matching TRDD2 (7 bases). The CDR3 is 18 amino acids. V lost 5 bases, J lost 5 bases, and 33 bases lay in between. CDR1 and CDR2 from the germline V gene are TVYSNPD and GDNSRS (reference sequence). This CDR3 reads CAITFLRGNWDNADKLIF. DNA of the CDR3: TGTGCCATCACTTTCCTACGTGGGAACTGGGATAATGCTGATAAACTCATCTTT. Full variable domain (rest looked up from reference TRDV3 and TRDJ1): CDKVTQSSPDQTVASGSEVVLLCTYDTVYSNPDLFWYRIRPDYSFQFVFYGDNSRSEGADFTQGRFSVKHILTQKAFHLVISPVRTEDSATYYCAITFLRGNWDNADKLIFGKGTRVTVEP.

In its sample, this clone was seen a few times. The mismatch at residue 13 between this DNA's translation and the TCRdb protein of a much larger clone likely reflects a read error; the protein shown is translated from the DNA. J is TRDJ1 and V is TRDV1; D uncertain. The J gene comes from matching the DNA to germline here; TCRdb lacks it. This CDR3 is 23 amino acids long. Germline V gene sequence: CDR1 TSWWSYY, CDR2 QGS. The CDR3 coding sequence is TGTGCTCTTGGGGAAGACCCGTCCCCTCTCTATAAGCCATTCTCCCCGTACACCGATGAACTCATCTTT. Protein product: CALGEDPSPLYKPFSPYTDELIF.

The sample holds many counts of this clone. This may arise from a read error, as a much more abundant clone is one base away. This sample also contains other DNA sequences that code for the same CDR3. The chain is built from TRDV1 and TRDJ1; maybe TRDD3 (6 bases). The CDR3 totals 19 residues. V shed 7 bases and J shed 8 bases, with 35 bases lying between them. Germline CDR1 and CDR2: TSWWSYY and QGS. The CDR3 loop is CALVELPRLGLLNYLKLIF. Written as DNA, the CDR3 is TGTGCTCTTGTGGAGCTGCCGAGGCTGGGGTTACTGAACTACCTGAAACTCATCTTT.

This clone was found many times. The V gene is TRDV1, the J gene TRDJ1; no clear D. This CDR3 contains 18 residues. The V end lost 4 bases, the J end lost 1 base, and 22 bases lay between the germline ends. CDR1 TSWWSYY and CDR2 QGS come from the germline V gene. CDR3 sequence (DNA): TGTGCTCTTGGGGTGTCACAAGGGGTCTGGACGCGCACCGATAAACTCATCTTT. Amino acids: CALGVSQGVWTRTDKLIF.

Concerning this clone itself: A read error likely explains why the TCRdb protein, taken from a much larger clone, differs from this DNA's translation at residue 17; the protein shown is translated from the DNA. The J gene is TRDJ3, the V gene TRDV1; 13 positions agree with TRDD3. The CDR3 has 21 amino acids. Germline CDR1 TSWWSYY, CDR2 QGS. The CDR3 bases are TGTGCTCTTGGGAAGCCCCCTTTACTGGGGGATACGCTCTGGGACACCCAACAGATGTTTTTC. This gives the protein CALGKPPLLGDTLWDTQQMFF.

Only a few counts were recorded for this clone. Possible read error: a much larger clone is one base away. CDR3 coding DNA: TGTGCCTCCAGAAGATCTCGGTTGGCCTCGTACACCGATAAACTCATCTTT. It specifies CASRRSRLASYTDKLIF. This chain links TRDV3 with TRDJ1; no firm D call. The CDR3 has 17 residues. Trimming removed 4 bases from V and 0 bases from J, with 24 bases in between. Germline assignment: CDR1 TVYSNPD and CDR2 GDNSRS (reference sequence).

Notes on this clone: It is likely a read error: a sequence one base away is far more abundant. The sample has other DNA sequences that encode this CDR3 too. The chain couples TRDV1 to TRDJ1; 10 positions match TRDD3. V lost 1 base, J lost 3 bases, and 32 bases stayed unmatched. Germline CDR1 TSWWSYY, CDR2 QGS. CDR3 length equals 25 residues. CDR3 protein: CALGEPSWRAPADRVLGDTSDKLIF. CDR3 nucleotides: TGTGCTCTTGGGGAACCCTCTTGGCGAGCCCCTGCTGACAGAGTTTTGGGGGATACATCCGATAAACTCATCTTT.

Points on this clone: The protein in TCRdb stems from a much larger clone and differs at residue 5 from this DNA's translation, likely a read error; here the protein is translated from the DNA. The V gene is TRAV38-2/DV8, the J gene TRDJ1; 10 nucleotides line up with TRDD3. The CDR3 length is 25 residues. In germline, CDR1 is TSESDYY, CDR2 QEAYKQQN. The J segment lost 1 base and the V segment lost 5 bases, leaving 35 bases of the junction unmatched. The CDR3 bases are TGTGCTTATAGTGGCTTTTCGACCTTCCTCCAATACCCGTACTGGGGGATCCGAGCCACCGATAAACTCATCTTT. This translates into CAYSGFSTFLQYPYWGIRATDKLIF.

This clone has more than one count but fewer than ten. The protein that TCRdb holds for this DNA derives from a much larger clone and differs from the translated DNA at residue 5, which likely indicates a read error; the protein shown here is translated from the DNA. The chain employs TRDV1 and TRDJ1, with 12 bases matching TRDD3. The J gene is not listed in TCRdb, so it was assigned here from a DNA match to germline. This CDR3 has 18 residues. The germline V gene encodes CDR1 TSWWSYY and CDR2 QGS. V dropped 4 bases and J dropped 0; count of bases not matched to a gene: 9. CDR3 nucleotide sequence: TGTGCTCTTGGGGGCGGCTCCTGGGGGATACGAGACACCGATAAACTCATCTTT. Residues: CALGGGSWGIRDTDKLIF.

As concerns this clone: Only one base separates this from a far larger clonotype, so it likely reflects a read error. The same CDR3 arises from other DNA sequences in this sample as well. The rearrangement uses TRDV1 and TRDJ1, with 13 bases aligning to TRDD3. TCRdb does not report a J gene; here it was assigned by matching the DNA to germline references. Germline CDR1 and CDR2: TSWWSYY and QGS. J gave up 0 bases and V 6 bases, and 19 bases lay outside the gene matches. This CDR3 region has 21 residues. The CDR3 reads CALGKRSNWGIRGGYTDKLIF. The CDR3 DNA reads TGTGCTCTTGGCAAACGGTCTAACTGGGGGATACGAGGGGGGTACACCGATAAACTCATCTTT.

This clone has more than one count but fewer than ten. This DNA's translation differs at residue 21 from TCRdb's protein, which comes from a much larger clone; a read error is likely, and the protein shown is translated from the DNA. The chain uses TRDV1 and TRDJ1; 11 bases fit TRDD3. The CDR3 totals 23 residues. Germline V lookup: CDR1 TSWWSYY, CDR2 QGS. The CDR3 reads CALGELFPTRTLNWGIDTDKHIF. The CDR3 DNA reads TGTGCTCTTGGGGAACTCTTTCCTACGAGGACCCTAAACTGGGGGATAGACACCGATAAACACATCTTT.

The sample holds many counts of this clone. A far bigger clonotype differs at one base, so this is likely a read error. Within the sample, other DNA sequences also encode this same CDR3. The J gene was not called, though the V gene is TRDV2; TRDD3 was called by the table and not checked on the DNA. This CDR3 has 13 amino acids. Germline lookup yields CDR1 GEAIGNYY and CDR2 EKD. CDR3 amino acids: CACDTLGGSKLIF. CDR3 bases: TGTGCCTGTGACACACTGGGGGGTAGTAAGCTCATCTTT.

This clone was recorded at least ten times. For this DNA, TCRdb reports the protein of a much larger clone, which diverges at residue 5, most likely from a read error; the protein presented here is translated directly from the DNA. The CDR3 spells CALGGLAWIPYTDKLIF. The CDR3 DNA reads as TGTGCTCTTGGGGGACTGGCTTGGATACCGTACACCGATAAACTCATCTTT. The genes are TRDV1 and TRDJ1, with a possible D match to TRDD3 (6 bases). Germline CDR1 and CDR2: TSWWSYY and QGS. The CDR3 has 17 amino acids. Between the trimmed V and J ends, which lost 4 bases and 0 bases, there was a span of 18 bases.

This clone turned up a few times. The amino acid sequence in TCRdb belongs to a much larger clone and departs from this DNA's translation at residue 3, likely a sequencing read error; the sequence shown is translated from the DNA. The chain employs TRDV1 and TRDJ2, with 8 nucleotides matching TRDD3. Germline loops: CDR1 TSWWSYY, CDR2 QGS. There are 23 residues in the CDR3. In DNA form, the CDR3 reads TGTGCTCCTGGGGATCCCCCGGAAGGTTGGGGGATTGTGTCTATCCCTTTGACAGCACAACTCTTCTTT. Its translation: CAPGDPPEGWGIVSIPLTAQLFF.